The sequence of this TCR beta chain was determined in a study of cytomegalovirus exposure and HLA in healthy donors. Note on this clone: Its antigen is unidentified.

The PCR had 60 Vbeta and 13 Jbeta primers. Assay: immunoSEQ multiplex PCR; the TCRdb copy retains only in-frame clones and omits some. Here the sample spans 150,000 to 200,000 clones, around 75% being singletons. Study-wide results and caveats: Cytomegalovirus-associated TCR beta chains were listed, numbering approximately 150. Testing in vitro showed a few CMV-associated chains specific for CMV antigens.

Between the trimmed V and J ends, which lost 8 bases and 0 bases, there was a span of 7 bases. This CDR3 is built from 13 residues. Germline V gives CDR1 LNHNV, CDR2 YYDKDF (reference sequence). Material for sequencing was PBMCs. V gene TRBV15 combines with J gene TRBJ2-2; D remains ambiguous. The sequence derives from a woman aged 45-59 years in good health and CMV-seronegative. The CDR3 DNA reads TGTGCCACCGCGCGCCCGAACACCGGGGAGCTGTTTTTT. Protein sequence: CATARPNTGELFF.